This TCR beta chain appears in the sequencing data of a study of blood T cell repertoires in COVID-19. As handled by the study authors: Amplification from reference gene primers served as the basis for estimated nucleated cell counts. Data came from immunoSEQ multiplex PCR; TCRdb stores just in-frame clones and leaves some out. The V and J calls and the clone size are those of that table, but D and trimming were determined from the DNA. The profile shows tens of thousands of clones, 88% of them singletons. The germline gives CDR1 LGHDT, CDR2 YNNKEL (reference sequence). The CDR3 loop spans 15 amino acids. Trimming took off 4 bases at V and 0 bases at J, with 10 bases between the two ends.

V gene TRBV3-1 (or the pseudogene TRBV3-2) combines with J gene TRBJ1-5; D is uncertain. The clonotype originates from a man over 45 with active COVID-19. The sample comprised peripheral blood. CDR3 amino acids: CASSRNSYSNQPQHF. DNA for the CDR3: TGTGCCAGCAGCCGCAACAGCTATAGCAATCAGCCCCAGCATTTT.